The rows below give T cell receptor beta chains drawn from one sample of a study of spatial heterogeneity in lung cancer. TCRdb recomputed calls from the 5' RACE reads with MiXCR, one row per CDR3 protein. The sample contains some 52,000 distinct CDR3 sequences, roughly 7% of which appear only once. This sample comprised PBMCs, obtained at surgery. These receptors came from a female donor with early-stage non-small cell lung cancer. The CDR3 runs from the conserved cysteine through the conserved F or W. A D gene is named only where the DNA matches it firmly. Clone sizes are given selectively: once, few, many, or a class where the clone is expanded.

j_call,clone_size,v_call,d_call,cdr3_aa,cdr3_nt
TRBJ2-2,many,TRBV12-3/TRBV12-4,TRBD2,CASSPPQRLAGTLGELFF,TGTGCCAGCAGCCCGCCCCAGCGACTAGCGGGGACTCTCGGGGAGCTGTTTTTT
TRBJ1-4,few,TRBV3-1,.,CASSQDESGKLFF,TGTGCCAGCAGCCAAGACGAGTCCGGAAAACTGTTTTTT
TRBJ2-1,many,TRBV7-2,.,CASSHTLGGYNEQFF,TGTGCCAGCAGCCACACCTTGGGGGGCTACAATGAGCAGTTCTTC
TRBJ2-5,few,TRBV6-5,TRBD1,CASSRQGVVETQYF,TGTGCCAGCAGCCGACAGGGGGTCGTAGAGACCCAGTACTTC
TRBJ2-1,many,TRBV29-1,TRBD1,CSVVTGQPYNEQFF,TGCAGCGTTGTGACAGGGCAACCCTACAATGAGCAGTTCTTC
TRBJ1-1,many,TRBV28,TRBD1,CASRKHPGQGVVAAFF,TGTGCCAGCCGTAAGCACCCGGGACAGGGGGTCGTTGCAGCTTTCTTT
TRBJ2-7,few,TRBV7-9,.,CASSPGDFYYEQYF,TGTGCCAGCAGCCCCGGGGACTTCTACTACGAGCAGTACTTC
TRBJ1-2,.,TRBV6-6,TRBD1,CASTKTGTSYGYTF,TGTGCCAGCACGAAGACAGGGACCTCCTATGGCTACACCTTC
TRBJ2-4,many,TRBV5-6,.,CASSLGGSIQYF,TGTGCCAGCAGCTTGGGGGGGAGCATTCAGTACTTC
TRBJ2-5,many,TRBV27,.,CASRPDFQETQYF,TGTGCCAGCAGACCGGACTTCCAAGAGACCCAGTACTTC
TRBJ1-1,many,TRBV3-1,.,CASSSLAEAFF,TGTGCCAGCAGCTCACTAGCTGAAGCTTTCTTT
TRBJ2-3,many,TRBV2,.,CASRPGTSRDTQYF,TGTGCCAGCAGACCCGGGACTTCCAGGGATACGCAGTATTTT
TRBJ1-5,many,TRBV11-2,TRBD1,CASSPGGQASQHF,TGTGCCAGCAGCCCCGGGGGACAGGCCTCCCAGCATTTT
TRBJ2-5,few,TRBV18,.,CASSPRTIQETQYF,TGTGCCAGCTCACCACGGACAATCCAAGAGACCCAGTACTTC
TRBJ2-3,many,TRBV29-1,.,CSVAQITDTQYF,TGCAGCGTCGCACAGATCACAGATACGCAGTATTTT
TRBJ1-1,many,TRBV18,.,CASSLDTEAFF,TGTGCCAGTTCCCTTGACACTGAAGCTTTCTTT
TRBJ2-1,many,TRBV19,.,CATGQFAYNEQFF,TGTGCCACCGGACAGTTCGCCTACAATGAGCAGTTCTTC
TRBJ2-5,many,TRBV7-8,.,CASDLGPSQETQYF,TGTGCCAGCGACCTGGGGCCTTCCCAAGAGACCCAGTACTTC
TRBJ2-2,.,TRBV5-1,TRBD2,CATQRGTNTGELFF,TGCGCCACCCAGCGGGGCACTAACACCGGGGAGCTGTTTTTT
TRBJ2-7,many,TRBV2,TRBD2,CASTRVGGGGSYEQYF,TGTGCCAGCACCCGAGTGGGCGGCGGGGGCTCCTACGAGCAGTACTTC
TRBJ2-7,.,TRBV12-3/TRBV12-4,.,CASSLHPPRQYF,TGTGCCAGCAGTTTACATCCCCCTCGGCAGTACTTC